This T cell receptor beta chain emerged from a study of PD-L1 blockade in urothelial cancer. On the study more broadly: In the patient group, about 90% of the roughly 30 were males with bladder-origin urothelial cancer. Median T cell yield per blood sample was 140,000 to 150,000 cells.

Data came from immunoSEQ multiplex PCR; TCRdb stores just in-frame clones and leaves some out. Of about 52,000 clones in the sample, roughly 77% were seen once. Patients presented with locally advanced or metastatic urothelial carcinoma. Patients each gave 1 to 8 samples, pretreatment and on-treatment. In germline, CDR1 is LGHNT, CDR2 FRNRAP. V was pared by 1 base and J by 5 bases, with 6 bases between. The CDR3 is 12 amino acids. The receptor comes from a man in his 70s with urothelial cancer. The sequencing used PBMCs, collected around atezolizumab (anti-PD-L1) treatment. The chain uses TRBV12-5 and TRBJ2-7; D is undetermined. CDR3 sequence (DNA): TGTGCTAGTGGTTTGGATTTTAACGAGCAGTACTTC. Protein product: CASGLDFNEQYF. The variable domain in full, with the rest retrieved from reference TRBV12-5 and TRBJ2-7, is DARVTQTPRHKVTEMGQEVTMRCQPILGHNTVFWYRQTMMQGLELLAYFRNRAPLDDSGMPKDRFSAEMPDATLATLKIQPSEPRDSAVYFCASGLDFNEQYFGPGTRLTVT.